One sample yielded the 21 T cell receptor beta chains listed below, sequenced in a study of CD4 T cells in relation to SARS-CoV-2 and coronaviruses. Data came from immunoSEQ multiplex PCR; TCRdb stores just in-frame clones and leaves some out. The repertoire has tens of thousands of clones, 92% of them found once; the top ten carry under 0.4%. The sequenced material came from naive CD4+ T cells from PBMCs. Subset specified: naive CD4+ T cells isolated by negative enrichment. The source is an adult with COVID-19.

CDR3 bases: TGTGCCAGCAGAGCTGGACTAGCGGGAGAAGATACGCAGTATTTT. It yields the protein CASRAGLAGEDTQYF. The chain links TRBV3-1 (or the pseudogene TRBV3-2) to TRBJ2-3, with TRBD2 matching over 13 bases. The CDR3 spans 15 residues. Germline V gives CDR1 LGHDT, CDR2 YNNKEL (reference sequence). The V and J ends lost 6 bases and 5 bases, in that order; junction bases with no gene match: 5.

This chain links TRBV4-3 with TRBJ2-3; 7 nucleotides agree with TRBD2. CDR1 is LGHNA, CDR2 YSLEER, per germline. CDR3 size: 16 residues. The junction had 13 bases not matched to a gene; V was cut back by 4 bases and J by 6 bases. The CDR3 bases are TGCGCCAGCAGCCTCGGAGCCGGGAGGTCTGGGGATACGCAGTATTTT. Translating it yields CASSLGAGRSGDTQYF.

CDR3 residues: CASSPPGGNLPDTQYF. Here the CDR3 DNA reads TGTGCCAGCTCACCCCCCGGGGGGAATCTTCCAGATACGCAGTATTTT. The gene calls are TRBV18 and TRBJ2-3; 7 nucleotides agree with TRBD2. The CDR3 has 16 residues. The germline CDR1 and CDR2 sequences are KGHSH and LQKENI. V was pared by 3 bases and J by 4 bases, with 10 bases of the junction left unmatched.

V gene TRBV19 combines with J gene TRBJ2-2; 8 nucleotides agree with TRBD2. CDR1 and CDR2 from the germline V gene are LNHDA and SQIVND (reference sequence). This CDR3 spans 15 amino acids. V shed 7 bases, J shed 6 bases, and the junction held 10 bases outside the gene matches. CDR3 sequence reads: CASKRGLTGAGELFF. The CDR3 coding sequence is TGTGCCAGTAAGCGGGGGCTCACGGGGGCCGGGGAGCTGTTTTTT. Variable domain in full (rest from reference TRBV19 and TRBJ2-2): DGGITQSPKYLFRKEGQNVTLSCEQNLNHDAMYWYRQDPGQGLRLIYYSQIVNDFQKGDIAEGYSVSREKKESFPLTVTSAQKNPTAFYLCASKRGLTGAGELFFGEGSRLTVL.

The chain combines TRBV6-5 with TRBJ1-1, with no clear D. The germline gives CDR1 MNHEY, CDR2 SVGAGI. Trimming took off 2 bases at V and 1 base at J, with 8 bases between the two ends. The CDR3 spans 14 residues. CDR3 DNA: TGTGCCAGCAGTTACAAGTCGGGGAACACTGAAGCTTTCTTT. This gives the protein CASSYKSGNTEAFF.

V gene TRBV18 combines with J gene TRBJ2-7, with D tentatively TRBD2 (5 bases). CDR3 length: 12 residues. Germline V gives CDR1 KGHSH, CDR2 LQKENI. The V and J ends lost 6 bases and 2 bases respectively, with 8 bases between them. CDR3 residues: CASSSGPYEQYF. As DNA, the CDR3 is TGTGCCAGCTCCAGCGGCCCCTACGAGCAGTACTTC.

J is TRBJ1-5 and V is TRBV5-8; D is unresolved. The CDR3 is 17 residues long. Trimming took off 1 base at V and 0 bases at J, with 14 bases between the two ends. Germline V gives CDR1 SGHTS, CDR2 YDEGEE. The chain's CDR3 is CASSLWSPLNSNQPQHF. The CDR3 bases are TGTGCCAGCAGCTTGTGGTCTCCTCTTAATAGCAATCAGCCCCAGCATTTT.

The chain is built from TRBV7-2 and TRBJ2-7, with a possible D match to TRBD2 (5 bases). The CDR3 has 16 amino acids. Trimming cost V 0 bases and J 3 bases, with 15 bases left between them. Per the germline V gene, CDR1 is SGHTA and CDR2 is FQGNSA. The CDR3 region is CASSLAGDGWHYEQYF. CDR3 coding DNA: TGTGCCAGCAGCTTAGCGGGAGACGGGTGGCACTACGAGCAGTACTTC.

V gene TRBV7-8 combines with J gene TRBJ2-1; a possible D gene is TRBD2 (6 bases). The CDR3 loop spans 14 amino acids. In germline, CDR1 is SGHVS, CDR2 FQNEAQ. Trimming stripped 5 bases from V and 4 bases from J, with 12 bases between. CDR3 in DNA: TGTGCCAGCAGCCGAGATGGAGGGTACAATGAGCAGTTCTTC. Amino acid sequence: CASSRDGGYNEQFF. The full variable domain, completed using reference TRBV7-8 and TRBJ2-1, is GAGVSQSPRYKVAKRGQDVALRCDPISGHVSLFWYQQALGQGPEFLTYFQNEAQLDKSGLPSDRFFAERPEGSVSTLKIQRTQQEDSAVYLCASSRDGGYNEQFFGPGTRLTVL.

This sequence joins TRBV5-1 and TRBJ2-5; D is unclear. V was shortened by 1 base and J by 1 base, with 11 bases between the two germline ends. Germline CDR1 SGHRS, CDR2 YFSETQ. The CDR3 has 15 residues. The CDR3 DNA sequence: TGCGCCAGCAGCTTGTTCCAGGAATCCCAAGAGACCCAGTACTTC. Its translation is CASSLFQESQETQYF. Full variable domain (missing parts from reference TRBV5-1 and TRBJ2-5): KAGVTQTPRYLIKTRGQQVTLSCSPISGHRSVSWYQQTPGQGLQFLFEYFSETQRNKGNFPGRFSGRQFSNSRSEMNVSTLELGDSALYLCASSLFQESQETQYFGPGTRLLVL.

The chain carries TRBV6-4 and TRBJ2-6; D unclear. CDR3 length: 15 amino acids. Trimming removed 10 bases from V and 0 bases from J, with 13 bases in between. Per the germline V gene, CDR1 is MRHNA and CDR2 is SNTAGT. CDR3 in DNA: TGTGCCACAGGCGACCGCACCTCTGGGGCCAACGTCCTGACTTTC. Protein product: CATGDRTSGANVLTF.

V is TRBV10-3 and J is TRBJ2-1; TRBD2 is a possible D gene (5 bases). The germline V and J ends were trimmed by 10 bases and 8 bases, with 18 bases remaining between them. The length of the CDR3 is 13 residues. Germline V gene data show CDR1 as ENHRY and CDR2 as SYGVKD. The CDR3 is CATNARDPDEQFF. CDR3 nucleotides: TGTGCCACAAATGCCCGGGATCCGGATGAGCAGTTCTTC.

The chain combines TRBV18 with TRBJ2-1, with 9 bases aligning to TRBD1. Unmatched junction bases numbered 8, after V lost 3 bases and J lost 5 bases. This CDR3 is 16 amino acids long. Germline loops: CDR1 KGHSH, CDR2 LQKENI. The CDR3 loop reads CASSPSGTGSNNEQFF. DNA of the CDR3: TGTGCCAGCTCACCCTCCGGGACAGGGTCCAACAATGAGCAGTTCTTC.

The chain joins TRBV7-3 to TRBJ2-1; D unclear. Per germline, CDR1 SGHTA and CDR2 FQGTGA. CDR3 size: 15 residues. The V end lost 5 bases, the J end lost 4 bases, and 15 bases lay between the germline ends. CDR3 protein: CASSPSGAPYNEQFF. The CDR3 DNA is TGTGCCAGCAGCCCCTCGGGTGCCCCTTACAATGAGCAGTTCTTC.

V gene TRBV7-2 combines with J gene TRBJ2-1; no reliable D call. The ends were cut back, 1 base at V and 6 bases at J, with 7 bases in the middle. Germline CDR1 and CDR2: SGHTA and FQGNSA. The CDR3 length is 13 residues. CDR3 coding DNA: TGTGCCAGCAGCTTAGAACCCGCCAATGAGCAGTTCTTC. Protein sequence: CASSLEPANEQFF. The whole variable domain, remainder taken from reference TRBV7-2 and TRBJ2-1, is GAGVSQSPSNKVTEKGKDVELRCDPISGHTALYWYRQSLGQGLEFLIYFQGNSAPDKSGLPSDRFSAERTGGSVSTLTIQRTQQEDSAVYLCASSLEPANEQFFGPGTRLTVL.

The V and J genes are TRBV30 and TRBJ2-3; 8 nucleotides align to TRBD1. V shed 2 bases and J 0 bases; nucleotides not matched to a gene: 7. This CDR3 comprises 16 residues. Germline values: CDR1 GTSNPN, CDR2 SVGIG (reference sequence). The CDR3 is CAWSPWTGTSTDTQYF. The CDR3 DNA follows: TGTGCCTGGAGTCCATGGACAGGGACTAGCACAGATACGCAGTATTTT.

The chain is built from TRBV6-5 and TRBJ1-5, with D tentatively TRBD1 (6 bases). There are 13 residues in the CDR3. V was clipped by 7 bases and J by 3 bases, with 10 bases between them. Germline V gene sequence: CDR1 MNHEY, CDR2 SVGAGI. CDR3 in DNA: TGTGCCAGCAACAGGGAAGTCAATCAGCCCCAGCATTTT. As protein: CASNREVNQPQHF.

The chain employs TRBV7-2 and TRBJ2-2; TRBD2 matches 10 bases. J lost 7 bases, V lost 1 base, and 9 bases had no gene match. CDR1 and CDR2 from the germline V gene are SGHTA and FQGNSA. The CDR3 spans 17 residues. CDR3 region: CASSLELAGALVGELFF. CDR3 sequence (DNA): TGTGCCAGCAGCTTAGAGCTAGCGGGAGCCCTCGTCGGGGAGCTGTTTTTT.

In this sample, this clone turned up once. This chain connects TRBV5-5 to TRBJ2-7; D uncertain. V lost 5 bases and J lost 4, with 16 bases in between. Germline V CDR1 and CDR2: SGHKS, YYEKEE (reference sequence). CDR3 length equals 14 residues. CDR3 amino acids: CASRSGPRSYEQYF. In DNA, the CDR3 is TGTGCCAGCAGATCCGGACCGCGGTCGTACGAGCAGTACTTC.

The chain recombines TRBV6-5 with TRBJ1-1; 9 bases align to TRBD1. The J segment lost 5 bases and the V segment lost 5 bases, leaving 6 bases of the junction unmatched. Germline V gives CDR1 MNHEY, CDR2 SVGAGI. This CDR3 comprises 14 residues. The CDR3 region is CASSRTGGFTEAFF. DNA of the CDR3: TGTGCCAGCAGTCGTACAGGGGGCTTTACTGAAGCTTTCTTT.

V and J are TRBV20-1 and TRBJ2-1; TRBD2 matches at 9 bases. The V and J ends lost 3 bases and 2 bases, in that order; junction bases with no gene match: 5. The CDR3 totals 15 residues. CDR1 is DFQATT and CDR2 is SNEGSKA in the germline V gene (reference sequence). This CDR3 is CSASSRTSAYNEQFF. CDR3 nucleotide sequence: TGCAGTGCTAGTTCCAGGACTAGCGCCTACAATGAGCAGTTCTTC.